The sequence of this T cell receptor beta chain was determined in a study of beta chain features in type 1 diabetes. Turning to the study itself: Patients did not differ from healthy donors in age, gender or cell yield. Whole-study results and caveats: Researchers report that Type 1 diabetes patients had moderately but significantly shorter TCRB CDR3s across all four CD4+ subsets. These data did not resolve whether HLA type affects TCRB rearrangement.

The entirety of the isolated RNA underwent reverse transcription, so expressed TCRB transcripts were sequenced. Sequencing was performed with immunoSEQ multiplex PCR; in TCRdb, only in-frame clones are kept and a portion is missing. The sample has a few hundred thousand clones, 16% seen once. This CDR3 has 14 amino acids. Losses at the gene ends were 4 bases for V and 8 bases for J; bases not matched to a gene: 2. Per the germline V gene, CDR1 is KGHSH and CDR2 is LQKENI. With regard to this clone: Its specificity is not known.

Only one heparinised blood draw was taken per donor, and its volume averaged roughly 120 mL. This chain links TRBV18 with TRBJ2-1; TRBD2 matches 13 bases. Sequences were obtained from naive CD4+ T cells from blood. The source of this sequence is a man aged 30 to 39 with type 1 diabetes. CDR3 loop: CASSRTSGSDEQFF. The CDR3 DNA is TGTGCCAGCTCACGGACTAGCGGGAGCGATGAGCAGTTCTTC.